Listed here is a single T cell receptor beta chain. CDR3 length: 20 residues. Germline CDR1 and CDR2: DFQATT and SNEGSKA (reference sequence). Unmatched junction bases numbered 23, after V lost 3 bases and J lost 4 bases. Authors' analysis steps: Amplifying reference gene primers gave estimates of nucleated cell counts. Here immunoSEQ multiplex PCR was the method, and the copy in TCRdb shows in-frame clones only, minus some. D and trimming were read from the DNA, whereas the V and J calls and clone size are those reported in that table. The sample includes 200,000 to 250,000 clones, 80% to 85% of them seen just once. This entry comes from a study of blood T cell repertoires in COVID-19. Turning to the study itself: Whether acute or convalescent, the COVID-19 samples came from the United States, Italy and Spain. Sources were T cells, B-cell-depleted T cells, or PBMCs; the material itself was cDNA or gDNA.

The sequence derives from a woman in her 50s with acute COVID-19. V usage is TRBV20-1 and J usage is TRBJ2-3; TRBD2 matches 9 bases. Sequenced material: PBMCs or T cells enriched from blood (not recorded which). The CDR3 region has the DNA TGCAGTGCTAGTCCATCCCCTCTTAGCGGGAGTAGTTTTGAGGCAGATACGCAGTATTTT. This encodes CSASPSPLSGSSFEADTQYF.